One sample yielded the 17 T cell receptor beta chains listed below, sequenced in a study of shared clonotypes between healthy human individuals. Using immunoSEQ multiplex PCR, the repertoire was profiled, and TCRdb retains in-frame clones only, with some absent. The sample shows 1.4 million to 1.5 million clones, roughly 97% of them seen only once. Material: naive CD4+ T cells sorted from blood. Subset denoted: CD45RA+ positively selected. The receptors shown here come from a man aged 25 to 40 in good health.

For this clone: Compared with germline, one end of the junction differs, possibly owing to a read error. This chain joins TRBV29-1 and TRBJ1-1; no definite D call. This CDR3 region has 12 residues. The germline V gene has CDR1 SQVTM and CDR2 ANQGSEA. The DNA of the CDR3 is TGCAACGTTGAACCGTCCAGGACTGAAGCTTTCTTT. The encoded protein is CNVEPSRTEAFF.

The CDR3 coding sequence is TGCGCCAGCTCTAGCGGGAGTTTTAATGAGCAGTTCTTC. Translation gives CASSSGSFNEQFF. V is TRBV5-1 and J is TRBJ2-1; 10 bases match TRBD2. This CDR3 spans 13 amino acids. The V segment lost 7 bases and the J segment 7 bases; nucleotides outside the gene matches: 5. The V gene's germline CDR1 is SGHRS and CDR2 YFSETQ.

DNA for the CDR3: TGTGCCAGTAGTATAAACCCCAGGGGGTTTCGCGAAAAACTGTTTTTT. Translation gives CASSINPRGFREKLFF. The V and J genes are TRBV19 and TRBJ1-4; 7 bases match TRBD1. V shed 2 bases and J 8 bases; nucleotides not matched to a gene: 11. Germline loops: CDR1 LNHDA, CDR2 SQIVND (reference sequence). This CDR3 comprises 16 residues.

This sequence joins TRBV16 and TRBJ1-5, with D perhaps TRBD1 (5 bases). Germline V lookup: CDR1 KGHSY, CDR2 FQNENV. The germline V and J ends were trimmed by 2 bases and 4 bases, with 6 bases remaining between them. This CDR3 spans 13 amino acids. CDR3 residues: CASSQRGNQPQHF. The CDR3 DNA reads as TGTGCCAGCAGCCAACGGGGGAATCAGCCCCAGCATTTT.

This clone was detected once. V usage is TRBV6-5 and J usage is TRBJ2-5, with D unresolved. The CDR3 totals 12 residues. Germline V gene data show CDR1 as MNHEY and CDR2 as SVGAGI. V was pared by 7 bases and J by 5 bases, with 11 bases between. The CDR3 DNA is TGTGCCAGCACCGGATCTGGGGAGACCCAGTACTTC. Translated: CASTGSGETQYF.

The chain uses TRBV18 and TRBJ1-3, with D possibly being TRBD1 (6 bases). CDR1 KGHSH and CDR2 LQKENI come from the germline V gene. The CDR3 length is 16 residues. Trimming took off 1 base at V and 5 bases at J, with 15 bases between the two ends. Written as DNA, the CDR3 is TGTGCCAGCTCACCACAGGGCCAGGGGCGAAGAAACACCATATATTTT. Its translation: CASSPQGQGRRNTIYF.

The chain links TRBV15 to TRBJ2-7; D tentatively fits TRBD1 or TRBD2 (5 bases each). The CDR3 spans 13 residues. In germline, CDR1 is LNHNV, CDR2 YYDKDF (reference sequence). The V and J ends lost 5 bases and 6 bases respectively, with 14 bases between them. This chain's CDR3 is CATSRVGVPEQYF. The CDR3 DNA reads TGTGCCACCAGCCGAGTGGGGGTGCCCGAGCAGTACTTC.

The chain combines TRBV28 with TRBJ2-7; 7 nucleotides agree with TRBD2. CDR1 MDHEN and CDR2 SYDVKM come from the germline V gene. Germline trimming cut 7 bases from V and 1 base from J; bases unmatched to any gene: 7. The CDR3 sequence is 14 residues long. In nucleotides, the CDR3 is TGTGCCAGCACCGAGGGAGGGTCGTCCTACGAGCAGTACTTC. The encoded protein is CASTEGGSSYEQYF.

In DNA form, the CDR3 reads TGTGCCAGCAGCTTGAGGCCGACAGATACGCAGTATTTT. Translating gives CASSLRPTDTQYF. The chain recombines TRBV5-5 with TRBJ2-3, with D unresolved. V was trimmed by 1 base and J by 3 bases, leaving 6 bases between them. The CDR3 sequence is 13 residues long. Germline lookup yields CDR1 SGHKS and CDR2 YYEKEE (reference sequence).

V usage is TRBV7-3 and J usage is TRBJ1-1, with D perhaps TRBD1 (5 bases). Germline V gene data show CDR1 as SGHTA and CDR2 as FQGTGA. V was trimmed by 4 bases and J by 5 bases, leaving 14 bases between them. The CDR3 has 14 amino acids. CDR3 in amino acids: CASSSQGPLTEAFF. CDR3 DNA sequence: TGTGCCAGCAGCTCCCAGGGTCCGTTGACTGAAGCTTTCTTT.

This clone appeared a single time. V and J are TRBV5-4 and TRBJ2-3; the match to TRBD2 covers 11 bases. CDR1 is SGHNT, CDR2 YYREEE, per germline (reference sequence). The CDR3 totals 16 residues. The V and J ends lost 5 bases and 2 bases, in that order; junction bases with no gene match: 7. CDR3 loop: CASSPGTSGYTDTQYF. The CDR3 nucleotides read TGTGCCAGCAGTCCCGGGACTAGCGGATACACAGATACGCAGTATTTT.

V and J are TRBV28 and TRBJ1-4; 9 bases agree with TRBD1. The CDR3 contains 14 residues. V dropped 5 bases and J dropped 5; count of bases not matched to a gene: 3. CDR1 and CDR2 from the germline V gene are MDHEN and SYDVKM. The CDR3 nucleotides are TGTGCCAGCAGTCACAGGGGGCGGAATGAAAAACTGTTTTTT. Residues: CASSHRGRNEKLFF.

The chain joins TRBV6-1 to TRBJ2-1, with D unclear. Trimming shortened V by 6 bases and J by 6 bases, and 12 bases separated the two germline ends. From germline, CDR1 is MNHNS and CDR2 SASEGT. CDR3 length: 13 residues. The CDR3 DNA reads as TGTGCCAGCAGGCCATTGGGTAGCAATGAGCAGTTCTTC. Translated, it gives CASRPLGSNEQFF.

The chain carries TRBV21-1 and TRBJ2-3; no check of the table's D call, TRBD1, against the DNA was made. TRBV21-1 has pseudogene status. The CDR3 covers 19 residues. The chain's CDR3 is CASSKAYFGQQEPSDTQYF. CDR3 DNA sequence: TGTGCCAGCAGCAAAGCTTACTTCGGACAGCAAGAACCGTCGGATACGCAGTATTTT.

This rearrangement joins TRBV18 to TRBJ2-1; D perhaps matches TRBD1 (5 bases). CDR1 KGHSH and CDR2 LQKENI come from the germline V gene. The V end was cut by 0 bases, the J end by 2 bases, with 8 bases between. CDR3 size: 15 residues. The CDR3 sequence is CASSPPDSTYNEQFF. CDR3 sequence (DNA): TGTGCCAGCTCACCACCAGACAGTACCTACAATGAGCAGTTCTTC.

This chain joins TRBV15 and TRBJ1-5; D not resolved. Trimming stripped 0 bases from V and 8 bases from J, with 11 bases between. In germline, CDR1 is LNHNV, CDR2 YYDKDF (reference sequence). The CDR3 has 14 amino acids. CDR3 region: CATSRDLEGKPQHF. The CDR3 DNA is TGTGCCACCAGCAGAGATCTGGAGGGAAAGCCCCAGCATTTT. The entire variable domain, with the rest obtained from reference TRBV15 and TRBJ1-5, is as follows: DAMVIQNPRYQVTQFGKPVTLSCSQTLNHNVMYWYQQKSSQAPKLLFHYYDKDFNNEADTPDNFQSRRPNTSFCFLDIRSPGLGDTAMYLCATSRDLEGKPQHFGDGTRLSIL.

The table lists this clone with a count of one. The chain joins TRBV19 to TRBJ2-1, with 7 bases lining up with TRBD2. Germline V gene lookup returns CDR1 LNHDA and CDR2 SQIVND (reference sequence). This CDR3 is built from 15 residues. J gave up 7 bases and V 3 bases, and 9 bases lay outside the gene matches. CDR3 bases: TGTGCCAGTAGTATGCTGGCGGGAGTAACGAATGAGCAGTTCTTC. Encoded protein: CASSMLAGVTNEQFF.